Below, 17 T cell receptor beta chains from the same sample are listed, as sequenced in a study of OX40 agonist ivuxolimab in advanced cancers. The protocol was immunoSEQ multiplex PCR, while the TCRdb copy is restricted to in-frame clones and leaves out a portion. This table has tens of thousands of clones, 80% to 90% appearing once. The sample in question was CD4+ or CD8+ T cells sorted from blood, obtained in a trial of the OX40 agonist ivuxolimab. These receptors originate from an adult with an advanced solid tumor such as melanoma, head and neck, liver or kidney cancer.

Here the CDR3 reads CASSPRPGWDTEAFF. DNA of the CDR3: TGCGCCAGCAGCCCGAGGCCCGGATGGGACACTGAAGCTTTCTTT. The rearrangement uses TRBV4-1 and TRBJ1-1; D gene unclear. Germline V gene lookup returns CDR1 MGHRA and CDR2 YSYEKL. The CDR3 totals 15 residues. V was clipped by 4 bases and J by 3 bases, with 15 bases between them.

This clone occurred once. The chain joins TRBV7-2 to TRBJ2-6; the D is unclear. The length of the CDR3 is 17 residues. V shed 5 bases and J shed 0 bases, with 14 bases lying between them. CDR1 SGHTA and CDR2 FQGNSA come from the germline V gene. The CDR3 sequence: CASSPAEVHSGANVLTF. The DNA of the CDR3 is TGTGCCAGCAGCCCGGCCGAGGTTCACTCTGGGGCCAACGTCCTGACTTTC.

V and J are TRBV27 and TRBJ2-3, with 10 bases matching TRBD2. This CDR3 comprises 17 residues. Germline trimming cut 0 bases from V and 6 bases from J; bases unmatched to any gene: 9. In germline, CDR1 is MNHEY, CDR2 SMNVEV (reference sequence). In DNA form, the CDR3 reads TGTGCCAGCAGTTTATCCTCCCCACTAGCGGGGTGGGATACGCAGTATTTT. It is translated as CASSLSSPLAGWDTQYF.

The chain couples TRBV18 to TRBJ2-5; D uncertain. The germline V gene has CDR1 KGHSH and CDR2 LQKENI. Between the trimmed V and J ends, which lost 2 bases and 5 bases, there was a span of 9 bases. This CDR3 spans 13 amino acids. CDR3 coding DNA: TGTGCCAGCTCACCATTGGCTGGCGAGACCCAGTACTTC. Translation gives CASSPLAGETQYF.

This chain joins TRBV9 and TRBJ2-2, with 7 bases identical to TRBD1. Germline CDR1 is SGDLS and CDR2 is YYNGEE. V lost 4 bases and J lost 11; bases outside the gene matches: 11. This CDR3 is 14 amino acids long. CDR3 sequence: CASSSGVGQLELFF. The CDR3 DNA reads as TGTGCCAGCAGCTCAGGGGTGGGACAGTTAGAGCTGTTTTTT.

The rearrangement joins TRBV5-4 to TRBJ2-5; D not resolved. The DNA end is a closer match to TRBJ2-7, so the J assignment may be wrong. Germline V gene sequence: CDR1 SGHNT, CDR2 YYREEE (reference sequence). This CDR3 contains 12 residues. The CDR3 nucleotides read TGTGCCAGCAGCGCGGCAGCCTACGAGCAGTACTTC. It encodes CASSAAAYEQYF.

The chain couples TRBV10-3 to TRBJ2-5, with D possibly being TRBD1 or TRBD2 (5 bases each). The closer fit of TRBJ2-7 to the DNA end suggests the J call may be wrong. This CDR3 is built from 11 residues. From germline, CDR1 is ENHRY and CDR2 SYGVKD. The CDR3 spells CAISEGGEQYF. The CDR3 DNA follows: TGTGCCATCAGTGAGGGGGGCGAGCAGTACTTC.

The V and J genes are TRBV4-1 and TRBJ2-3, with D possibly TRBD2 on 5 matching bases. The V end lost 4 bases, the J end lost 1 base, and 15 bases lay between the germline ends. Germline assignment: CDR1 MGHRA and CDR2 YSYEKL. This CDR3 region has 16 residues. Here the CDR3 reads CASSLRVGGGTDTQYF. The CDR3, as DNA: TGCGCCAGCAGCCTTAGGGTCGGAGGCGGCACAGATACGCAGTATTTT.

This clone is a singleton in its sample. The rearrangement joins TRBV29-1 to TRBJ2-1; tentative D call: TRBD2 (5 bases). The CDR3 loop spans 12 amino acids. The V gene lost 4 bases and the J gene lost 5 bases, with 9 bases spanning the gap. Germline loops: CDR1 SQVTM, CDR2 ANQGSEA. CDR3 sequence reads: CSVGEADNEQFF. The CDR3 DNA reads TGCAGCGTTGGCGAAGCGGACAATGAGCAGTTCTTC.

The chain couples TRBV9 to TRBJ1-2, with TRBD1 identical over 8 bases. The CDR3 spans 16 residues. Germline trimming cut 7 bases from V and 1 base from J; bases unmatched to any gene: 12. CDR1 is SGDLS and CDR2 is YYNGEE in the germline V gene. The CDR3 DNA sequence: TGTGCCAGCGCGTTCACTTTGGGACAGGTTAACTATGGCTACACCTTC. The encoded protein is CASAFTLGQVNYGYTF.

The genes are TRBV5-1 and TRBJ1-1; D might be TRBD1 (6 bases). Germline CDR1 reads SGHRS; CDR2 reads YFSETQ. V was shortened by 0 bases and J by 7 bases, with 13 bases between the two germline ends. The CDR3 contains 14 residues. CDR3 residues: CASSLVGGIGEAFF. CDR3 sequence (DNA): TGCGCCAGCAGCTTGGTGGGGGGCATTGGTGAAGCTTTCTTT.

The chain carries TRBV18 and TRBJ2-7; D remains unclear. This CDR3 has 14 residues. In germline, CDR1 is KGHSH, CDR2 LQKENI. Trimming cost V 0 bases and J 2 bases, with 8 bases left between them. CDR3 protein: CASSPPVATYEQYF. The CDR3 DNA reads as TGTGCCAGCTCACCACCGGTTGCAACCTACGAGCAGTACTTC. The variable domain in full, completed from reference TRBV18 and TRBJ2-7, reads NAGVMQNPRHLVRRRGQEARLRCSPMKGHSHVYWYRQLPEEGLKFMVYLQKENIIDESGMPKERFSAEFPKEGPSILRIQQVVRGDSAAYFCASSPPVATYEQYFGPGTRLTVT.

The gene calls are TRBV11-2 and TRBJ2-7, with 9 positions matching TRBD2. V trimming: 5 bases; J trimming: 6 bases; junction bases outside the gene matches: 11. Germline V gene sequence: CDR1 SGHAT, CDR2 FQNNGV. The CDR3 is 15 amino acids. CDR3 coding DNA: TGTGCCAGCAGCCGGGCGGGGGGGTTCCTTTCCGAGCAGTACTTC. Translating gives CASSRAGGFLSEQYF.

This sequence joins TRBV6-5 and TRBJ1-1; unclear D gene. This CDR3 spans 14 amino acids. Deletions cut 0 bases from V and 3 bases from J, with 8 bases between. Germline V lookup: CDR1 MNHEY, CDR2 SVGAGI. In DNA, the CDR3 is TGTGCCAGCAGTTACTCCCACGCGGACACTGAAGCTTTCTTT. Translation: CASSYSHADTEAFF.

The chain carries TRBV9 and TRBJ2-5; TRBD2 aligns across 11 bases. J was trimmed by 3 bases and V by 2 bases; bases with no gene match: 3. This CDR3 has 15 amino acids. The germline CDR1 and CDR2 sequences are SGDLS and YYNGEE. This chain's CDR3 is CASSVTSGREETQYF. The CDR3 bases are TGTGCCAGCAGCGTTACTAGCGGGAGAGAAGAGACCCAGTACTTC.

The J gene is TRBJ1-2, the V gene TRBV10-3; D gene ambiguous. V was cut by 3 bases and J by 4 bases, with 18 bases left in between. The CDR3 has 16 amino acids. The germline gives CDR1 ENHRY, CDR2 SYGVKD. The CDR3 here is CAISEPRPGYSYGYTF. The CDR3 region has the DNA TGTGCCATCAGTGAACCCCGTCCGGGGTACTCCTATGGCTACACCTTC.

This chain connects TRBV5-1 to TRBJ2-3, with unresolved D. Between the trimmed V and J ends, which lost 5 bases and 3 bases, there was a span of 13 bases. The CDR3 covers 14 residues. Looked up from germline, CDR1 is SGHRS and CDR2 is YFSETQ. CDR3 protein: CASRPLGGTDTQYF. In DNA form, the CDR3 reads TGCGCCAGCAGACCCCTGGGCGGAACAGATACGCAGTATTTT.